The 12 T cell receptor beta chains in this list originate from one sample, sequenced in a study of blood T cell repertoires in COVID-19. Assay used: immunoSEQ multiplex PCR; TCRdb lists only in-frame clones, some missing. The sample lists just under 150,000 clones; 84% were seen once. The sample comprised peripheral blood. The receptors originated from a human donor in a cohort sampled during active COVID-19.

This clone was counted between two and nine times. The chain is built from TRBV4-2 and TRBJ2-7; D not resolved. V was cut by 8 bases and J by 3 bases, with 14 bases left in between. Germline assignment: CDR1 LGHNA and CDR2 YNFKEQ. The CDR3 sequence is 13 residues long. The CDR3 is CASPQLTHYEQYV. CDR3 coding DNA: TGTGCCAGCCCCCAGTTAACACACTACGAGCAGTACGTC.

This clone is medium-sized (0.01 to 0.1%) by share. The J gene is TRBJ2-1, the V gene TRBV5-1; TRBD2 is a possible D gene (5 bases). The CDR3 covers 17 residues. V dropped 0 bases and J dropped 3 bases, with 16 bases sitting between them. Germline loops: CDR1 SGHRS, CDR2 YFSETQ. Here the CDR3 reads CASSLDPRRPGYNEQFF. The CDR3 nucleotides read TGCGCCAGCAGCTTGGATCCGAGGAGGCCGGGCTACAATGAGCAGTTCTTC.

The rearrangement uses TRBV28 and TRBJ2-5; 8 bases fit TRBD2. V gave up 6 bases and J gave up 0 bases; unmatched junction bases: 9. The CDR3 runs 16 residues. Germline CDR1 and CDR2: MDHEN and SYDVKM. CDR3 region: CASRPVKRGYQETQYF. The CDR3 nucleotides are TGTGCCAGCAGGCCTGTCAAGCGGGGGTACCAAGAGACCCAGTACTTC.

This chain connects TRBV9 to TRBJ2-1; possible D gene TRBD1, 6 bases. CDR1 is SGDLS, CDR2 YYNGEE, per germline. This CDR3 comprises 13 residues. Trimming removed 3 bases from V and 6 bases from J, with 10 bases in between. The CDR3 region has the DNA TGTGCCAGCAGCGAACAGGGTTTCAATGAGCAGTTCTTC. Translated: CASSEQGFNEQFF.

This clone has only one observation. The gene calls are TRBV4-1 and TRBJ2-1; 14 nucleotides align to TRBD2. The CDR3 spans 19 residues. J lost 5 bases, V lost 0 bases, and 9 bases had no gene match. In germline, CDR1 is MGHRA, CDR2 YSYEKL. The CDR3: CASSQEGGRGLAGDNEQFF. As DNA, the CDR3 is TGCGCCAGCAGCCAAGAAGGGGGGAGGGGACTAGCGGGAGACAATGAGCAGTTCTTC.

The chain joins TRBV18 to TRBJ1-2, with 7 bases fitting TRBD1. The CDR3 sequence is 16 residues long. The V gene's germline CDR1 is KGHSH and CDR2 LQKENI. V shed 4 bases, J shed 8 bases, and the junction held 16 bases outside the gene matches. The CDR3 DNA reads TGTGCCAGCTCACTAGACGGACAGGAGGGGACTGGAGGCTACACCTTC. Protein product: CASSLDGQEGTGGYTF. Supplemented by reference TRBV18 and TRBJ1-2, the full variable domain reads NAGVMQNPRHLVRRRGQEARLRCSPMKGHSHVYWYRQLPEEGLKFMVYLQKENIIDESGMPKERFSAEFPKEGPSILRIQQVVRGDSAAYFCASSLDGQEGTGGYTFGSGTRLTVV.

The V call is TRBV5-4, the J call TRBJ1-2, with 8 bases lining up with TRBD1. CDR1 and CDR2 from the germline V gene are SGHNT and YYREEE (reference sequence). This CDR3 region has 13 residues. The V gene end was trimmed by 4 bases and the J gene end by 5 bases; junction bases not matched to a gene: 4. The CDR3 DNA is TGTGCCAGCAGCCCTGACAGGGGATATGGCTACACCTTC. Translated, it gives CASSPDRGYGYTF.

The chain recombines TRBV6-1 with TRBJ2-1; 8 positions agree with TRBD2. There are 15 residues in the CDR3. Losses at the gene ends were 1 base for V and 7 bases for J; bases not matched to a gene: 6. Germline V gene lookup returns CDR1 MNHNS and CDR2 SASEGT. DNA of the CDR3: TGTGCCAGCAGTGAAGGGCAGCGGGAGTGGAATGAGCAGTTCTTC. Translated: CASSEGQREWNEQFF.

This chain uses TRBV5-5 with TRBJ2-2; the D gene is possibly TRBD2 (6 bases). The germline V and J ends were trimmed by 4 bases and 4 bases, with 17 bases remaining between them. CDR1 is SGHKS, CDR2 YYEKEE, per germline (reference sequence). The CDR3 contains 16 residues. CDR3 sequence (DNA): TGTGCCAGCAGCCCCCGAACTAGCACTACCACCGGGGAGCTGTTTTTT. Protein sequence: CASSPRTSTTTGELFF.

The CDR3, as DNA: TGTGCCAGCAGCTTAGTAGGCGGGACAGGGAGAAGAAACACCATATATTTT. Protein product: CASSLVGGTGRRNTIYF. The rearrangement uses TRBV5-6 and TRBJ1-3; 9 bases are shared with TRBD1. The CDR3 contains 17 residues. CDR1 SGHDT and CDR2 YYEEEE come from the germline V gene. Trimming at V came to 2 bases and at J to 5 bases, leaving 11 bases not matched to a gene.

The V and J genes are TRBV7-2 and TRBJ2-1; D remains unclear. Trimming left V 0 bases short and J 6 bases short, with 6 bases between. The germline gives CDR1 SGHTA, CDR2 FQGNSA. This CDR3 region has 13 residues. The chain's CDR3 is CASSLAEFNEQFF. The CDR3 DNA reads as TGTGCCAGCAGCTTAGCGGAGTTCAATGAGCAGTTCTTC.

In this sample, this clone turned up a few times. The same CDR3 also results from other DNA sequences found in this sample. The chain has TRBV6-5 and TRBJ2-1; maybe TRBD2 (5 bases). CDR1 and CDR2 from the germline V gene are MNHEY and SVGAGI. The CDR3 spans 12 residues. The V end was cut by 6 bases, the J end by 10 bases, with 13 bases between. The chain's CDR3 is CASRDSTGEQFF. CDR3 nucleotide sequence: TGTGCCAGCAGGGACTCCACGGGAGAGCAGTTCTTC.